Listed here are 2 T cell receptor beta chains from one sample, sequenced in a study of blood T cell repertoires in COVID-19. Generated by immunoSEQ multiplex PCR, the TCRdb table keeps only in-frame clones and is missing some. The data show about 170,000 clones, about 88% seen once. Sequenced: peripheral blood. All receptors come from a woman of 80 years or more with COVID-19, enrolled during active disease.

The CDR3 coding sequence is TGTGCCAGCAGCGGAAGGCTAGCGGGGTCCACAGATACGCAGTATTTT. Translation: CASSGRLAGSTDTQYF. This chain links TRBV9 with TRBJ2-3; 9 bases map to TRBD2. The V gene's germline CDR1 is SGDLS and CDR2 YYNGEE. The CDR3 has 16 residues. With 3 bases clipped from V and 2 bases from J, the junction kept 7 bases outside the gene matches.

The rearrangement joins TRBV28 to TRBJ2-5, with TRBD1 matching over 9 bases. Germline CDR1 is MDHEN and CDR2 is SYDVKM. There are 14 residues in the CDR3. With V trimmed by 6 bases and J by 4 bases, 6 bases remained unmatched. The DNA for the CDR3 is TGTGCCAGCAGCCGGGGACAGGGAAGAGAGACCCAGTACTTC. Translated, it gives CASSRGQGRETQYF.